This TCR beta chain was captured in a study of Ad26.COV2.S vaccination and SARS-CoV-2 variants (TCRdb year 2021). With respect to the entire study: The specificity and breadth of SARS-CoV-2-reactive T cell receptors after Ad26.COV2.S vaccination were assessed by TCRbeta repertoire sequencing. The TCR-sequenced set comprised about 32 samples: approximately 19 Ad26.COV2.S vaccine recipients, 5 placebo recipients and 8 SARS-CoV-2 convalescent individuals.

The germline V gene encodes CDR1 SGHNT and CDR2 YYREEE (reference sequence). From cysteine to phenylalanine, the CDR3 is 16 amino acids long. CDR3 DNA is the only sequence kept; it has 48 bases, read in frame from the first base. The junction shows trimming of 4 bases on V and 5 bases on J, plus 20 bases between the germline ends. This clone has just one count. The target of this receptor is not known. No per-base quality is available; no much larger clone lies one base away. Taken with the paper, the label for time point translates to: individuals recovered from natural SARS-CoV-2 infection. Results and caveats for the whole study, not just this receptor: According to the authors, total T cell responses may have been underestimated by the TCR breadth and depth analyses. After vaccination, substantial breadth of spike-specific CD8+ and CD4+ T cell responses was reported. Higher spike-specific TCR breadth was observed in Ad26.COV2.S recipients than in placebo recipients (P = 0.0014). Non-spike TCR breadth was comparable between vaccine and placebo recipients, consistent with the vaccine containing only spike.

TCRbeta CDR3 regions were sequenced with the immunoSEQ Assay. After extraction, genomic DNA underwent amplification by bias-controlled multiplex PCR, followed by high-throughput sequencing. Concerning the study's data processing: Collapsing and filtering of sequences were performed to quantify the absolute abundance of each unique TCRbeta CDR3 region. Usable DNA was measured by amplifying reference genes present in all nucleated cells, and TCRbeta template counts were normalized to that usable DNA to estimate T cell fraction. Repertoire TCRs were annotated as SARS-CoV-2-specific by exact matching of V gene, CDR3 amino acid sequence and J gene to a known reactive TCR set. The reference SARS-CoV-2 TCR set was obtained from MIRA and was filtered for enrichment in COVID-19-positive ImmuneCODE repertoires, whereby public or cross-reactive TCRs were removed. Based on the MIRA antigens, annotated TCRs were further analysed at the level of specific ORF or position within ORF. Depth was the summed frequency of annotated unique rearrangements, while breadth was defined as annotated unique rearrangements over total unique productive rearrangements. TCR breadth was compared between groups using two-sided Wilcoxon rank-sum tests. TCRdb obtained this table from immuneACCESS and retained in-frame rearrangements with V and J assigned. These tables miss some clones; where compared with another copy, unresolved V genes account for less than half of the shortfall, and the remainder is unexplained. For V, J and clone size, that table is used; D and trimming come from the DNA. The table for this sample lists 300,000 to 450,000 clones; roughly 94% of them were counted only once. Under 4% of the sample is in the top ten clones.

The clonotype comes from a human donor who had recovered from COVID-19. The input for sequencing was peripheral blood, taken after recovery from COVID-19. The sequence joins TRBV5-4 to TRBJ2-3, with the D assignment possibly TRBD1 or TRBD2, given 6 matching bases for each. The CDR3 protein sequence reads: CASSRRGSRMKDTQYF. The DNA sequence follows: TGTGCCAGCAGCCGGAGGGGGAGTAGGATGAAAGATACGCAGTATTTT. Outside the CDR3, residues come from the reference TRBV5-4 and TRBJ2-3 proteins, so the full variable domain is: ETGVTQSPTHLIKTRGQQVTLRCSSQSGHNTVSWYQQALGQGPQFIFQYYREEENGRGNFPPRFSGLQFPNYSSELNVNALELDDSALYLCASSRRGSRMKDTQYFGPGTRLTVL.